The 4 T cell receptor beta chains below all came from one sample that was sequenced in a study of blood T cell repertoires in COVID-19. Some clones are missing from TCRdb's copy, which holds only in-frame ones; the method was immunoSEQ multiplex PCR. This sample carries over 200,000 clones, just under 90% of them seen once, and the ten largest clones take 3.5% to 4%. Material: PBMCs or T cells enriched from blood (not recorded which). These receptors all come from a woman in her twenties or thirties with acute COVID-19.

The chain recombines TRBV6-5 with TRBJ2-3, with a tentative D call TRBD2 (6 bases). The germline V gene has CDR1 MNHEY and CDR2 SVGAGI. With 6 bases removed from V and 3 bases from J, the gap between germline ends came to 10 bases. The CDR3 has 13 residues. The DNA of the CDR3 is TGTGCCAGCAGAAGGGACTTGACAGATACGCAGTATTTT. It yields the protein CASRRDLTDTQYF.

This chain joins TRBV15 and TRBJ1-1; D remains unclear. In germline, CDR1 is LNHNV, CDR2 YYDKDF (reference sequence). The germline V and J ends were trimmed by 4 bases and 1 base, with 10 bases remaining between them. This CDR3 spans 14 amino acids. The CDR3 DNA follows: TGTGCCACCAGCAATGGGGAGGGGAACACTGAAGCTTTCTTT. Residues: CATSNGEGNTEAFF.

This sequence joins TRBV7-2 and TRBJ1-5; maybe TRBD1 (5 bases). The CDR3 sequence is 15 residues long. Germline V gene sequence: CDR1 SGHTA, CDR2 FQGNSA. The V gene lost 5 bases and the J gene lost 1 base, with 12 bases spanning the gap. The CDR3 protein is CASSPRWTSNQPQHF. The CDR3 DNA follows: TGTGCCAGCAGCCCTCGGTGGACAAGCAATCAGCCCCAGCATTTT. Using reference TRBV7-2 and TRBJ1-5 for the parts outside the CDR3, the full variable domain is GAGVSQSPSNKVTEKGKDVELRCDPISGHTALYWYRQSLGQGLEFLIYFQGNSAPDKSGLPSDRFSAERTGGSVSTLTIQRTQQEDSAVYLCASSPRWTSNQPQHFGDGTRLSIL.

This clone appeared once. The rearrangement joins TRBV28 to TRBJ1-5; D possibly corresponds to TRBD1 (5 bases). The V gene's germline CDR1 is MDHEN and CDR2 SYDVKM. The CDR3 runs to 11 residues. Trimming left V 7 bases short and J 5 bases short, with 6 bases between. CDR3 DNA: TGTGCCAGCATGGGGCATCAGCCCCAGCATTTT. The encoded protein is CASMGHQPQHF. Supplemented by reference TRBV28 and TRBJ1-5, the full variable domain reads DVKVTQSSRYLVKRTGEKVFLECVQDMDHENMFWYRQDPGLGLRLIYFSYDVKMKEKGDIPEGYSVSREKKERFSLILESASTNQTSMYLCASMGHQPQHFGDGTRLSIL.